This passage covers 10 T cell receptor beta chains from one sample sequenced in a study of blood T cell repertoires in COVID-19. Profiled with immunoSEQ multiplex PCR; TCRdb holds only in-frame clones, not every one. The sample includes approximately 100,000 clones, 90% to 95% of them seen just once. The sequenced sample consisted of peripheral blood. The receptor set was obtained from a man aged 45 to 65 with acute or convalescent COVID-19.

The chain combines TRBV7-2 with TRBJ1-2; no clear D gene. V was clipped by 3 bases and J by 4 bases, with 15 bases between them. This CDR3 spans 15 amino acids. Germline V gene data show CDR1 as SGHTA and CDR2 as FQGNSA. CDR3 in DNA: TGTGCCAGCAGCTTCGGGCGGGCAGGCCCCTATGGCTACACCTTC. Its translation: CASSFGRAGPYGYTF.

This chain's CDR3 is CSVERGGTAQTGLHTEAFF. In DNA, the CDR3 is TGCAGCGTTGAAAGAGGGGGGACAGCTCAGACGGGGCTACACACTGAAGCTTTCTTT. V usage is TRBV29-1 and J usage is TRBJ1-1; TRBD1 aligns across 7 bases. V lost 2 bases to trimming and J lost 3 bases; unmatched junction nucleotides: 21. There are 19 residues in the CDR3. Germline V gene data show CDR1 as SQVTM and CDR2 as ANQGSEA.

V is TRBV11-2 and J is TRBJ1-2; 8 nucleotides line up with TRBD1. The J segment lost 2 bases and the V segment lost 2 bases, leaving 7 bases of the junction unmatched. This CDR3 has 16 amino acids. Germline V gives CDR1 SGHAT, CDR2 FQNNGV. CDR3 sequence: CASSLIGTGANYGYTF. The CDR3, as DNA: TGTGCCAGCAGCTTAATTGGGACAGGAGCAAACTATGGCTACACCTTC.

The chain couples TRBV6-5 to TRBJ1-2; TRBD1 matches at 8 bases. The germline CDR1 and CDR2 sequences are MNHEY and SVGAGI. J was trimmed by 4 bases and V by 6 bases; bases with no gene match: 4. The CDR3 is 13 residues long. The CDR3 protein is CASRTGTGYGYTF. Written as DNA, the CDR3 is TGTGCCAGCAGGACCGGGACAGGCTATGGCTACACCTTC.

The J gene is TRBJ1-5, the V gene TRBV19; no reliable D call. V was clipped by 3 bases and J by 0 bases, with 12 bases between them. The CDR3 contains 16 residues. In germline, CDR1 is LNHDA, CDR2 SQIVND (reference sequence). CDR3 DNA sequence: TGTGCCAGTAGTATTGGAGGGAGCTATAGCAATCAGCCCCAGCATTTT. Translating it yields CASSIGGSYSNQPQHF. Supplemented by reference TRBV19 and TRBJ1-5, the full variable domain reads DGGITQSPKYLFRKEGQNVTLSCEQNLNHDAMYWYRQDPGQGLRLIYYSQIVNDFQKGDIAEGYSVSREKKESFPLTVTSAQKNPTAFYLCASSIGGSYSNQPQHFGDGTRLSIL.

The gene calls are TRBV6-5 and TRBJ2-3; D remains unclear. The CDR3 has 13 residues. Germline V lookup: CDR1 MNHEY, CDR2 SVGAGI. V was clipped by 3 bases and J by 2 bases, with 6 bases between them. The CDR3 DNA reads TGTGCCAGCAGTTATCTACTCACAGATACGCAGTATTTT. Its translation: CASSYLLTDTQYF.

The chain joins TRBV5-1 to TRBJ1-6, with TRBD1 matching over 11 bases. The trim removed 4 bases at V and 5 bases at J, leaving 5 bases unmatched. Germline CDR1 is SGHRS and CDR2 is YFSETQ. CDR3 size: 16 residues. CDR3: CASSRTGGADNSPLHF. The CDR3 nucleotides are TGCGCCAGCAGCCGGACAGGGGGCGCGGATAATTCACCCCTCCACTTT.

The chain recombines TRBV7-2 with TRBJ2-7; TRBD1 agrees at 7 bases. Germline trimming cut 3 bases from V and 7 bases from J; bases unmatched to any gene: 6. This CDR3 spans 13 amino acids. The germline V gene encodes CDR1 SGHTA and CDR2 FQGNSA. The CDR3 DNA follows: TGTGCCAGCAGCTTGGCTACAGGGGTAGAGCAGTACTTC. The encoded protein is CASSLATGVEQYF.

V and J are TRBV10-3 and TRBJ2-7, with 9 bases lining up with TRBD1. CDR1 ENHRY and CDR2 SYGVKD come from the germline V gene. The CDR3 spans 14 residues. V lost 7 bases to trimming and J lost 3 bases; unmatched junction nucleotides: 7. The CDR3 loop reads CAITPGQGHYEQYF. As DNA, the CDR3 is TGTGCCATCACACCGGGACAGGGACACTACGAGCAGTACTTC.

The chain employs TRBV19 and TRBJ2-3; TRBD2 matches at 9 bases. J gave up 6 bases and V 3 bases, and 10 bases lay outside the gene matches. CDR1 is LNHDA, CDR2 SQIVND, per germline (reference sequence). The CDR3 sequence is 16 residues long. CDR3 sequence reads: CASSIISGGSGDTQYF. As DNA, the CDR3 is TGTGCCAGTAGTATTATTAGCGGGGGCTCCGGGGATACGCAGTATTTT.